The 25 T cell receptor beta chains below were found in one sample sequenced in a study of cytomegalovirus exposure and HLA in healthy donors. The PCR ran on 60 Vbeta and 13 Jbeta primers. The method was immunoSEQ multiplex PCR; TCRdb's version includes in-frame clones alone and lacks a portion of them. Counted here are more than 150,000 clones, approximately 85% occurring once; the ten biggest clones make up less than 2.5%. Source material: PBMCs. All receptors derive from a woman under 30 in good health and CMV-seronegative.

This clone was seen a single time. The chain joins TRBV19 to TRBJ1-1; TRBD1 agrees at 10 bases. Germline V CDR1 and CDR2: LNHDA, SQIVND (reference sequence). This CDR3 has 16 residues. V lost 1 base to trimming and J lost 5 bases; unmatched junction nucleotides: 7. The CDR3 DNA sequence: TGTGCCAGTAGTATAGTCCCGGGACAGGGGTATACTGAAGCTTTCTTT. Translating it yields CASSIVPGQGYTEAFF. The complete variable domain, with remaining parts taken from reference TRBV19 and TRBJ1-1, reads DGGITQSPKYLFRKEGQNVTLSCEQNLNHDAMYWYRQDPGQGLRLIYYSQIVNDFQKGDIAEGYSVSREKKESFPLTVTSAQKNPTAFYLCASSIVPGQGYTEAFFGQGTRLTVV.

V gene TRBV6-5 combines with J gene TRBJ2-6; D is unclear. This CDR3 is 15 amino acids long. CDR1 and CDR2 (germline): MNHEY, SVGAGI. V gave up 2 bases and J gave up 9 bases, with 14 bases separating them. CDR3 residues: CASSYRRVGGNVLTF. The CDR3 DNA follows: TGTGCCAGCAGTTACCGCCGGGTGGGTGGCAACGTCCTGACTTTC.

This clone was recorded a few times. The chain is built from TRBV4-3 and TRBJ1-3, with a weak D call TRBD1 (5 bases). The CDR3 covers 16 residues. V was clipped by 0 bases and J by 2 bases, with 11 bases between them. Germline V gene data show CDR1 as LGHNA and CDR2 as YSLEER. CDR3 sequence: CASSQDTGGPGNTIYF. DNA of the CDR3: TGCGCCAGCAGCCAAGATACAGGTGGACCTGGAAACACCATATATTTT.

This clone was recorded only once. The DNA of the CDR3 is TGTGCCAGCAGCCGGACTGGGGTGGTGGGTGAGCAGTTCTTC. This encodes CASSRTGVVGEQFF. The V gene is TRBV13, the J gene TRBJ2-1; the D gene is possibly TRBD2 (5 bases). Germline V gene data show CDR1 as PRHDT and CDR2 as FYEKMQ (reference sequence). Trimming took off 5 bases at V and 9 bases at J, with 17 bases between the two ends. The CDR3 covers 14 residues.

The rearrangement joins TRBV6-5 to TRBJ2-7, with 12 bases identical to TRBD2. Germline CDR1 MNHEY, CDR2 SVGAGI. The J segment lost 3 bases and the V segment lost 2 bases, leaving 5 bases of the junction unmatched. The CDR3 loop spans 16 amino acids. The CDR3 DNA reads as TGTGCCAGCAGTTACGCGACTAGCGGGAGCAGCTACGAGCAGTACTTC. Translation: CASSYATSGSSYEQYF.

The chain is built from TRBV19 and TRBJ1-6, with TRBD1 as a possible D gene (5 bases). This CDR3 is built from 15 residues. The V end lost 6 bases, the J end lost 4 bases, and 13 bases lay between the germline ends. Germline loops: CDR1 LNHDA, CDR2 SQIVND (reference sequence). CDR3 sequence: CASRAAGYYNSPLHF. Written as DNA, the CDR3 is TGTGCCAGTAGGGCGGCAGGGTATTATAATTCACCCCTCCACTTT.

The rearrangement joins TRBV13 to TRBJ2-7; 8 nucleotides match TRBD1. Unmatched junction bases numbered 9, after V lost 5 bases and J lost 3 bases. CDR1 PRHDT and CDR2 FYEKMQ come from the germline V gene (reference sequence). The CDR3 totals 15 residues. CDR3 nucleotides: TGTGCCAGCAGCCCCCTAGGACAGGGTGTCTACGAGCAGTACTTC. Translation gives CASSPLGQGVYEQYF.

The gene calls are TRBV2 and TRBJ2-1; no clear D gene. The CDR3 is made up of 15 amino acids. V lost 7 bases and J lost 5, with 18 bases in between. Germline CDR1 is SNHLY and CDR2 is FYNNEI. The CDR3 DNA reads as TGTGCCAGCAAATTGACACTCCAAACAAACAATGAGCAGTTCTTC. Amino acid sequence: CASKLTLQTNNEQFF. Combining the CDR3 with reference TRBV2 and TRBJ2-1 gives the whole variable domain EPEVTQTPSHQVTQMGQEVILRCVPISNHLYFYWYRQILGQKVEFLVSFYNNEISEKSEIFDDQFSVERPDGSNFTLKIRSTKLEDSAMYFCASKLTLQTNNEQFFGPGTRLTVL.

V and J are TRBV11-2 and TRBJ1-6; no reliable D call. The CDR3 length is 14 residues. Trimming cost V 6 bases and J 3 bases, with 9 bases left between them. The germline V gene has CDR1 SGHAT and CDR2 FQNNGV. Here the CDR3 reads CASRLRDYNSPLHF. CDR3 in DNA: TGTGCCAGCAGACTCCGGGACTATAATTCACCCCTCCACTTT.

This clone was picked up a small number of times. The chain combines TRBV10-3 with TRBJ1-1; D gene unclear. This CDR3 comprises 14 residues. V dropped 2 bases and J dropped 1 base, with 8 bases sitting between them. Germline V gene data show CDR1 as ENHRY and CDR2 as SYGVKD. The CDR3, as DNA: TGTGCCATCAGTGAGGGGAGCCGGAACACTGAAGCTTTCTTT. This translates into CAISEGSRNTEAFF.

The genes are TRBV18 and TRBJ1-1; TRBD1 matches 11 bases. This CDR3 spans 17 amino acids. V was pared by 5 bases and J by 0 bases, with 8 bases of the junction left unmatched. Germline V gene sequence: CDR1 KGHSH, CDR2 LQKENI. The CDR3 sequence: CASSSGTGGRMNTEAFF. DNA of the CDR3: TGTGCCAGCTCATCCGGGACAGGGGGAAGAATGAACACTGAAGCTTTCTTT.

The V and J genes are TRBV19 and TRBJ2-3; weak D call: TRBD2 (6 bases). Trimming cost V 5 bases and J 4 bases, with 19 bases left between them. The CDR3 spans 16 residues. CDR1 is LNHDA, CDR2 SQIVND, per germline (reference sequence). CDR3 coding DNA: TGTGCCAGTAGTCCCCCGACTAGAAGTGGGGCAGATACGCAGTATTTT. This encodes CASSPPTRSGADTQYF.

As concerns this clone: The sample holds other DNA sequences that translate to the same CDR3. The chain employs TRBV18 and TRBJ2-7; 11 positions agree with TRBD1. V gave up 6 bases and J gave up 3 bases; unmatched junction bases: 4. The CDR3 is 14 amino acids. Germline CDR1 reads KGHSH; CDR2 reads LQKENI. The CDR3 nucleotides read TGTGCCAGCTCCCCCGGGACAGGGGGCTACGAGCAGTACTTC. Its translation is CASSPGTGGYEQYF.

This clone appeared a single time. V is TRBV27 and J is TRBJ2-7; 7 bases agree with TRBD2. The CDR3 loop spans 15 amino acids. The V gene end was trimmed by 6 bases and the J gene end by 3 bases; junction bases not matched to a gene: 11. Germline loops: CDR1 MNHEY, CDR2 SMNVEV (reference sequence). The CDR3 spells CASRPGERENYEQYF. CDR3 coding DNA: TGTGCCAGCAGGCCCGGGGAGCGGGAAAACTACGAGCAGTACTTC.

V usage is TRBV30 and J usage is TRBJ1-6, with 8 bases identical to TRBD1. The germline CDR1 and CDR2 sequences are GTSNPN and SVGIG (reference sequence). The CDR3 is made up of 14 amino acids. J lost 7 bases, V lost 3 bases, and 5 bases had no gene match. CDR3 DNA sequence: TGTGCCTGGAGGCCCACAGGGGGGAATTCACCCCTCCACTTT. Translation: CAWRPTGGNSPLHF.

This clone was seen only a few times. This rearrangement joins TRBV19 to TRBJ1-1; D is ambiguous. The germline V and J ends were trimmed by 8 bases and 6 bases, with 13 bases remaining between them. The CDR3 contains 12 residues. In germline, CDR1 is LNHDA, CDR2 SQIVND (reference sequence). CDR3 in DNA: TGTGCCAGTTTCCGTCCCGTGTCTGAAGCTTTCTTT. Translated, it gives CASFRPVSEAFF.

This CDR3 reads CASGTFWTGGVGADTQYF. CDR3 DNA: TGTGCCAGCGGGACCTTCTGGACAGGGGGCGTTGGGGCAGATACGCAGTATTTT. This chain joins TRBV28 and TRBJ2-3, with TRBD1 matching 11 bases. CDR1 MDHEN and CDR2 SYDVKM come from the germline V gene. V gave up 8 bases and J gave up 4 bases; unmatched junction bases: 17. The CDR3 spans 18 residues.

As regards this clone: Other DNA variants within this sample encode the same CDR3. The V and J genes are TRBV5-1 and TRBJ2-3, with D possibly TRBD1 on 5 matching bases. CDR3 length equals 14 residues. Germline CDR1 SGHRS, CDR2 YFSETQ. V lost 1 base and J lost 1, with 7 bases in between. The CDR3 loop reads CASSLLRGTDTQYF. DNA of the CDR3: TGCGCCAGCAGCTTGCTCAGGGGCACAGATACGCAGTATTTT.

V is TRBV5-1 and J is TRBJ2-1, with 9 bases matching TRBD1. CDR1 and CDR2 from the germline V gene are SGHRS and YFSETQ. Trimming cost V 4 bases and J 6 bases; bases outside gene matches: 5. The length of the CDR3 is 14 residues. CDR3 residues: CASSVGTGSNEQFF. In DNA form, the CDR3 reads TGCGCCAGCAGCGTAGGGACAGGGTCCAATGAGCAGTTCTTC.

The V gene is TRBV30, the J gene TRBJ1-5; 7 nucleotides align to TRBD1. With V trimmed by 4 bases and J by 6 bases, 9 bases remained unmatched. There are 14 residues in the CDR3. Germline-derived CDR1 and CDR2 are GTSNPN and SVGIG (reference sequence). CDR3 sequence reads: CAWNRDREAQPQHF. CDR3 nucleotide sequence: TGTGCCTGGAACCGTGACAGGGAAGCTCAGCCCCAGCATTTT. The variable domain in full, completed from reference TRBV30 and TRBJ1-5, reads SQTIHQWPATLVQPVGSPLSLECTVEGTSNPNLYWYRQAAGRGLQLLFYSVGIGQISSEVPQNLSASRPQDRQFILSSKKLLLSDSGFYLCAWNRDREAQPQHFGDGTRLSIL.

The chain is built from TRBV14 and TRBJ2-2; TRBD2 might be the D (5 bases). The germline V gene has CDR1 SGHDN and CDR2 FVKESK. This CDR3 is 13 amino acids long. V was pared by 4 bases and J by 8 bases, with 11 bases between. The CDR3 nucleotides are TGTGCCAGCAGCCCTCGGGAAGCTGGGGAGCTGTTTTTT. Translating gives CASSPREAGELFF.

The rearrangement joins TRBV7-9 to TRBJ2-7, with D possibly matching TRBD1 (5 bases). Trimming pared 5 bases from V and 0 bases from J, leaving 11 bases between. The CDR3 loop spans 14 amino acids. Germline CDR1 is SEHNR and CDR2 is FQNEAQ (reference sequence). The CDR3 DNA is TGTGCCAGCAGCCCCTGGCAGGGCTCCTACGAGCAGTACTTC. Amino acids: CASSPWQGSYEQYF.

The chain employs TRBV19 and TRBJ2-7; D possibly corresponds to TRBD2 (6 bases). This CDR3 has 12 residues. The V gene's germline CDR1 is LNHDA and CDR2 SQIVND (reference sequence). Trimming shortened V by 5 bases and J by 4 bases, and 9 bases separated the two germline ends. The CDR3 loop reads CASSSGEYEQYF. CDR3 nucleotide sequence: TGTGCCAGTAGTTCGGGGGAATACGAGCAGTACTTC. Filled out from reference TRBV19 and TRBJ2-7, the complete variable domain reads DGGITQSPKYLFRKEGQNVTLSCEQNLNHDAMYWYRQDPGQGLRLIYYSQIVNDFQKGDIAEGYSVSREKKESFPLTVTSAQKNPTAFYLCASSSGEYEQYFGPGTRLTVT.

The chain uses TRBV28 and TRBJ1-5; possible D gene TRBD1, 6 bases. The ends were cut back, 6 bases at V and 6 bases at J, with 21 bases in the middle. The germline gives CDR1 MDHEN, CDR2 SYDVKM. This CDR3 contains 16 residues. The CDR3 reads CASRAEASPRGQPQHF. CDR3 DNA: TGTGCCAGCAGGGCGGAAGCCAGTCCCAGGGGTCAGCCCCAGCATTTT.

The CDR3 loop is CASSPEFQETQYF. The CDR3 DNA reads TGTGCCAGCAGCCCCGAGTTCCAAGAGACCCAGTACTTC. The chain recombines TRBV11-2 with TRBJ2-5; D unresolved. Trimming stripped 5 bases from V and 1 base from J, with 8 bases between. There are 13 residues in the CDR3. The germline CDR1 and CDR2 sequences are SGHAT and FQNNGV.